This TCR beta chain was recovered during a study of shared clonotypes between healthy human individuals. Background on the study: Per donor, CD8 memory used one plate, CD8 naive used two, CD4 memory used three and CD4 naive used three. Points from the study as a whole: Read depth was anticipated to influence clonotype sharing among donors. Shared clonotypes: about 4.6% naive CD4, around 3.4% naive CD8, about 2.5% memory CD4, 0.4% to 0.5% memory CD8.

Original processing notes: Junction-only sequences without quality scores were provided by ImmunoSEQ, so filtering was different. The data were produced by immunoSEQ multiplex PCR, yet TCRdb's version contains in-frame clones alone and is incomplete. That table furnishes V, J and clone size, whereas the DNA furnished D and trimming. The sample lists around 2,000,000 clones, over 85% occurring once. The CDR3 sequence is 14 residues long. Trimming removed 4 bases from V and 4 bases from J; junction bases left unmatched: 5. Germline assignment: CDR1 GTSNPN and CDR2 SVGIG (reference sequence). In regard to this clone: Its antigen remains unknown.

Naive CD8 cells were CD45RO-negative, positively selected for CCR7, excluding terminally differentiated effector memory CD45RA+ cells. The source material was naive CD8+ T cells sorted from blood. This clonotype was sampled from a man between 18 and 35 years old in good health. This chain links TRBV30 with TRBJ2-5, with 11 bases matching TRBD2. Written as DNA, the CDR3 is TGTGCCTGGACGATAGCGGGGGGGGGAGAGACCCAGTACTTC. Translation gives CAWTIAGGGETQYF.